This TCR beta chain was found in a study of cytomegalovirus exposure and HLA in healthy donors. Vbeta (60) and Jbeta (13) primers were used in the PCR. The table came from immunoSEQ multiplex PCR; TCRdb's copy has only in-frame clones and leaves some out. The sample is made up of 130,000 to 150,000 clones, and the top ten hold 0.8% to 1% of it. The CDR3 extends over 16 amino acids. Germline trimming cut 2 bases from V and 2 bases from J; bases unmatched to any gene: 6. Germline CDR1 and CDR2: SEHNR and FQNEAQ (reference sequence). Of note for this clone: Its antigen is undetermined.

Study-wide points: The authors later found most CMV-associated TCR beta chains appeared HLA-restricted.

This clonotype was obtained from a male donor in good health and CMV-seronegative. The rearrangement uses TRBV7-9 and TRBJ1-3; 7 bases align to TRBD1. The sequenced sample was PBMCs. The CDR3 protein is CASSLTGERTGNTIYF. The DNA of the CDR3 is TGTGCCAGCAGCTTAACAGGGGAACGGACTGGAAACACCATATATTTT. The whole variable domain, filled in from reference TRBV7-9 and TRBJ1-3, reads DTGVSQNPRHKITKRGQNVTFRCDPISEHNRLYWYRQTLGQGPEFLTYFQNEAQLEKSRLLSDRFSAERPKGSFSTLEIQRTEQGDSAMYLCASSLTGERTGNTIYFGEGSWLTVV.